This entry lists 27 T cell receptor beta chains sequenced from one sample in a study of response to subunit inactivated influenza vaccine. TCRdb analysed the RT-PCR reads with MiXCR anew, one entry per CDR3 protein. The repertoire consists of around 480,000 distinct CDR3 sequences, with 11% occurring once and the leading ten covering more than 10%. Sequenced here: PBMCs from blood, sampled more than 35 days after vaccination. Receptor source: a man between 45 and 60 years old who received an inactivated influenza vaccine.

This clonotype was seen a handful of times. The chain joins TRBV20-1 to TRBJ1-6; no firm D call. Deletions cut 2 bases from V and 6 bases from J, with 2 bases between. This CDR3 is 11 amino acids long. The V gene's germline CDR1 is DFQATT and CDR2 SNEGSKA (reference sequence). CDR3 region: CSARSNSPLHF. CDR3 nucleotide sequence: TGCAGTGCTAGAAGTAATTCACCCCTCCACTTT.

The chain carries TRBV20-1 and TRBJ2-7; TRBD1 aligns across 11 bases. CDR1 and CDR2 from the germline V gene are DFQATT and SNEGSKA (reference sequence). V lost 4 bases and J lost 6; bases outside the gene matches: 5. There are 13 residues in the CDR3. CDR3 bases: TGCAGTGCTATCCGGGACAGGGGGTCCGAGCAGTACTTC. It is translated as CSAIRDRGSEQYF.

This clonotype was seen only a few times. The rearrangement uses TRBV20-1 and TRBJ2-3; 11 bases are a match to TRBD2. The V gene end was trimmed by 5 bases and the J gene end by 4 bases; junction bases not matched to a gene: 8. Per the germline V gene, CDR1 is DFQATT and CDR2 is SNEGSKA (reference sequence). The CDR3 spans 15 residues. The CDR3 sequence: CSAPDGSGRADTQYF. In DNA, the CDR3 is TGCAGTGCTCCTGACGGTAGCGGGAGGGCAGATACGCAGTATTTT.

Ten or more counts support this clonotype. The chain recombines TRBV12-3 or TRBV12-4 with TRBJ2-7; tentatively, D is TRBD1 or TRBD2 (6 bases each). The length of the CDR3 is 13 residues. Trimming cost V 6 bases and J 4 bases, with 13 bases left between them. The CDR3 reads CASSIGGPYEQYF. The CDR3 nucleotides are TGTGCCAGCAGCATTGGGGGGCCTTACGAGCAGTACTTC.

There are a few counts of this clonotype. The CDR3 here is CASSLEDTNTEAFF. The CDR3 coding sequence is TGCGCCAGCAGCTTAGAGGACACGAACACTGAAGCTTTCTTT. This chain connects TRBV5-1 to TRBJ1-1; possible D gene TRBD1, 5 bases. Between the trimmed V and J ends, which lost 2 bases and 1 base, there was a span of 9 bases. The CDR3 runs 14 residues. Germline lookup yields CDR1 SGHRS and CDR2 YFSETQ. Full variable domain (rest looked up from reference TRBV5-1 and TRBJ1-1): KAGVTQTPRYLIKTRGQQVTLSCSPISGHRSVSWYQQTPGQGLQFLFEYFSETQRNKGNFPGRFSGRQFSNSRSEMNVSTLELGDSALYLCASSLEDTNTEAFFGQGTRLTVV.

This clonotype showed up just a few times. The chain is built from TRBV5-1 and TRBJ2-6, with D unresolved. V lost 4 bases and J lost 1, with 9 bases in between. The CDR3 loop spans 15 amino acids. Germline V gene data show CDR1 as SGHRS and CDR2 as YFSETQ. CDR3 nucleotides: TGCGCCAGCAGCCTACTGACTTCTGGGGCCAACGTCCTGACTTTC. Amino acid sequence: CASSLLTSGANVLTF.

V usage is TRBV20-1 and J usage is TRBJ1-1, with a possible D match to TRBD1 (6 bases). From germline, CDR1 is DFQATT and CDR2 SNEGSKA (reference sequence). The length of the CDR3 is 14 residues. Trimming left V 3 bases short and J 1 base short, with 12 bases between. CDR3 sequence reads: CSAREQGENTEAFF. CDR3 DNA: TGCAGTGCTAGGGAACAGGGAGAGAACACTGAAGCTTTCTTT.

This clonotype was counted a few times. V gene TRBV3-1 combines with J gene TRBJ1-2; D is unresolved. Germline CDR1 is LGHDT and CDR2 is YNNKEL (reference sequence). V was cut by 3 bases and J by 4 bases, with 9 bases left in between. CDR3 length equals 13 residues. CDR3 loop: CASSQGLSYGYTF. Here the CDR3 DNA reads TGTGCCAGCAGCCAGGGATTGAGCTATGGCTACACCTTC.

There are a few counts of this clonotype. V and J are TRBV11-2 and TRBJ1-2; D is ambiguous. Trimming took 4 bases from V and 10 from J, leaving 13 bases between them. The CDR3 consists of 12 residues. The germline CDR1 and CDR2 sequences are SGHAT and FQNNGV. CDR3 in DNA: TGTGCCAGCAGCTCACGACTCGCTCACTACACCTTC. It is translated as CASSSRLAHYTF.

This clonotype was observed a few times. The rearrangement uses TRBV29-1 and TRBJ2-3; TRBD2 aligns across 7 bases. Looked up from germline, CDR1 is SQVTM and CDR2 is ANQGSEA. Trimming removed 6 bases from V and 10 bases from J; junction bases left unmatched: 4. This CDR3 has 10 amino acids. The DNA of the CDR3 is TGCAGCGTCGGACGGGAGGCGCAGTATTTT. Translating gives CSVGREAQYF.

J is TRBJ2-7 and V is TRBV20-1; 11 bases match TRBD2. Germline CDR1 and CDR2: DFQATT and SNEGSKA (reference sequence). The CDR3 is 14 amino acids. J gave up 2 bases and V 5 bases, and 5 bases lay outside the gene matches. The CDR3 reads CSAPGLAGTYEQYF. CDR3 nucleotide sequence: TGCAGTGCTCCCGGACTAGCGGGTACCTACGAGCAGTACTTC.

Here the CDR3 DNA reads TGTGCCAGCAGCGTACAAAACAGGGGGGAGACCCAGTACTTC. Translation gives CASSVQNRGETQYF. The rearrangement links TRBV7-9 to TRBJ2-5, with TRBD1 matching 8 bases. The junction had 7 bases not matched to a gene; V was cut back by 5 bases and J by 5 bases. The CDR3 length is 14 residues. Per germline, CDR1 SEHNR and CDR2 FQNEAQ (reference sequence).

This clonotype has more than one count but fewer than ten. This chain links TRBV25-1 with TRBJ2-1; D possibly matches TRBD1 or TRBD2 (6 bases each). V lost 3 bases to trimming and J lost 4 bases, with 13 bases between them. CDR1 and CDR2 from the germline V gene are MGHDK and SYGVNS. The CDR3 is 15 residues long. CDR3 amino acids: CASSDLGGLYNEQFF. The CDR3 DNA reads TGTGCCAGCAGTGATTTGGGGGGCTTATACAATGAGCAGTTCTTC.

This clonotype was seen at least ten times. The rearrangement links TRBV6-1 to TRBJ2-1; 10 bases map to TRBD2. This CDR3 is 16 amino acids long. With 6 bases clipped from V and 0 bases from J, the junction kept 5 bases outside the gene matches. Germline CDR1 reads MNHNS; CDR2 reads SASEGT. This CDR3 reads CASRGLATSSYNEQFF. As DNA, the CDR3 is TGTGCCAGCAGGGGACTAGCGACTAGCTCCTACAATGAGCAGTTCTTC.

This chain joins TRBV7-6 and TRBJ2-1; D call uncertain. This CDR3 comprises 15 residues. Germline CDR1 SGHVS, CDR2 FNYEAQ. V lost 5 bases and J lost 5, with 16 bases in between. CDR3 sequence reads: CASSPELGRHNEQFF. CDR3 DNA sequence: TGTGCCAGCAGCCCCGAGTTGGGTCGCCACAATGAGCAGTTCTTC.

The rearrangement uses TRBV11-2 and TRBJ1-1; D is uncertain. The germline V gene encodes CDR1 SGHAT and CDR2 FQNNGV. The V end was cut by 1 base, the J end by 1 base, with 10 bases between. There are 15 residues in the CDR3. Written as DNA, the CDR3 is TGTGCCAGCAGCTTAGTTCCGAGAGAGAACACTGAAGCTTTCTTT. This sequence encodes CASSLVPRENTEAFF. Combining the CDR3 with reference TRBV11-2 and TRBJ1-1 gives the whole variable domain EAGVAQSPRYKIIEKRQSVAFWCNPISGHATLYWYQQILGQGPKLLIQFQNNGVVDDSQLPKDRFSAERLKGVDSTLKIQPAKLEDSAVYLCASSLVPRENTEAFFGQGTRLTVV.

The chain employs TRBV5-1 and TRBJ2-3; 7 bases fit TRBD2. Germline V gene data show CDR1 as SGHRS and CDR2 as YFSETQ. The V segment lost 3 bases and the J segment 4 bases; nucleotides outside the gene matches: 11. The CDR3 has 16 amino acids. CDR3 DNA: TGCGCCAGCAGCTCTGCCGGGTCCAGCGGGGCAGATACGCAGTATTTT. Translation: CASSSAGSSGADTQYF.

This clonotype came up many times. This chain connects TRBV4-3 to TRBJ1-5; 7 bases fit TRBD1. This CDR3 contains 15 residues. CDR1 and CDR2 from the germline V gene are LGHNA and YSLEER. J was trimmed by 7 bases and V by 4 bases; bases with no gene match: 10. The CDR3 sequence: CASSRNRGSGQPQHF. In DNA form, the CDR3 reads TGCGCCAGCAGCCGGAACAGGGGAAGCGGACAGCCCCAGCATTTT.

The gene calls are TRBV2 and TRBJ1-5; D gene uncertain. The CDR3 is 14 amino acids. Germline CDR1 reads SNHLY; CDR2 reads FYNNEI. V was shortened by 4 bases and J by 3 bases, with 10 bases between the two germline ends. The CDR3 loop is CASSVSSYNQPQHF. In DNA, the CDR3 is TGTGCCAGCAGTGTTAGCAGCTACAATCAGCCCCAGCATTTT. Complete variable domain (other parts from reference TRBV2 and TRBJ1-5): EPEVTQTPSHQVTQMGQEVILRCVPISNHLYFYWYRQILGQKVEFLVSFYNNEISEKSEIFDDQFSVERPDGSNFTLKIRSTKLEDSAMYFCASSVSSYNQPQHFGDGTRLSIL.

The chain has TRBV5-1 and TRBJ2-5, with D hard to call. CDR3 size: 16 residues. CDR1 and CDR2 from the germline V gene are SGHRS and YFSETQ. Trimming pared 0 bases from V and 2 bases from J, leaving 14 bases between. The CDR3: CASSLAAPGRQETQYF. CDR3 sequence (DNA): TGCGCCAGCAGCTTGGCGGCGCCAGGTCGACAAGAGACCCAGTACTTC.

The rearrangement joins TRBV12-3 or TRBV12-4 to TRBJ2-1; 8 nucleotides align to TRBD2. CDR3 size: 14 residues. V trimming: 10 bases; J trimming: 8 bases; junction bases outside the gene matches: 13. The CDR3 region has the DNA TGTGCCACTAGTCGGGCTAGCGGGTCAGATGAGCAGTTCTTC. Translated, it gives CATSRASGSDEQFF.

This clonotype was counted a few times. V usage is TRBV9 and J usage is TRBJ2-5, with D hard to call. The germline V gene has CDR1 SGDLS and CDR2 YYNGEE. This CDR3 contains 13 residues. Trimming removed 4 bases at V and 0 bases at J, with 7 bases between. In DNA form, the CDR3 reads TGTGCCAGCAGCATCCAGGACCAAGAGACCCAGTACTTC. Amino acids: CASSIQDQETQYF.

At least ten counts were recorded for this clonotype. The gene calls are TRBV10-3 and TRBJ2-1, with 7 bases identical to TRBD2. Germline loops: CDR1 ENHRY, CDR2 SYGVKD. With 7 bases clipped from V and 4 bases from J, the junction kept 4 bases outside the gene matches. The CDR3 extends over 13 amino acids. The CDR3 reads CAINGAGYNEQFF. DNA of the CDR3: TGTGCCATCAACGGAGCGGGATACAATGAGCAGTTCTTC.

This clonotype was picked up a small number of times. This sequence joins TRBV6-2 or TRBV6-3 and TRBJ2-7; 7 nucleotides line up with TRBD1. The CDR3 has 16 amino acids. V shed 2 bases, J shed 3 bases, and the junction held 10 bases outside the gene matches. CDR1 is MNHEY, CDR2 SVGEGT, per germline. The CDR3 nucleotides are TGTGCCAGCAGTTACCCGGGACAGATTCTTTACTACGAGCAGTACTTC. Translating it yields CASSYPGQILYYEQYF.

The chain joins TRBV4-2 to TRBJ2-1; possible D gene TRBD2, 6 bases. The CDR3 runs 16 residues. The germline V and J ends were trimmed by 0 bases and 8 bases, with 17 bases remaining between them. Germline values: CDR1 LGHNA, CDR2 YNFKEQ. The CDR3 DNA is TGTGCCAGCAGCCAAGATGGGGGGAGGAGCGGCGATGAGCAGTTCTTC. It translates to CASSQDGGRSGDEQFF.

The rearrangement links TRBV20-1 to TRBJ1-1; 7 bases agree with TRBD1. V shed 3 bases and J 0 bases; nucleotides not matched to a gene: 4. This CDR3 comprises 14 residues. Germline CDR1 reads DFQATT; CDR2 reads SNEGSKA (reference sequence). CDR3 amino acids: CSARTGYVNTEAFF. CDR3 coding DNA: TGCAGTGCTAGGACAGGGTATGTGAACACTGAAGCTTTCTTT.

The J gene is TRBJ2-1, the V gene TRBV20-1; TRBD1 or TRBD2 may be the D gene (5 bases each). Germline CDR1 reads DFQATT; CDR2 reads SNEGSKA (reference sequence). Trimming pared 0 bases from V and 4 bases from J, leaving 16 bases between. The CDR3 totals 16 residues. CDR3 DNA: TGCAGTGCTAGAGAAATCTTTGGGGGAGAATACAATGAGCAGTTCTTC. Residues: CSAREIFGGEYNEQFF.